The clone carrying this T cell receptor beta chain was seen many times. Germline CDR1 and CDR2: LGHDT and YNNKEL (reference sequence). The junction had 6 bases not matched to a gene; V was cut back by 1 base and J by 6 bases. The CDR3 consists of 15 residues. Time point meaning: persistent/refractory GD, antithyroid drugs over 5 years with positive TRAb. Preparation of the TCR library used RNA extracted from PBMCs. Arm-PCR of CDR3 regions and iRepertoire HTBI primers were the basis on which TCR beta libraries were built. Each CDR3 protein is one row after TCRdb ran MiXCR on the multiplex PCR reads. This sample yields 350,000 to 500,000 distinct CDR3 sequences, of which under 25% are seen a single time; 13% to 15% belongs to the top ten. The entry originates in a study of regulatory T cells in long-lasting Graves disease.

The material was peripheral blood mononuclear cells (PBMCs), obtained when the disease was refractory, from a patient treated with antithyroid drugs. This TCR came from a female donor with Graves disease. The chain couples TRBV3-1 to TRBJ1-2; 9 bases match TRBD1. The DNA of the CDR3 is TGTGCCAGCAGCCAAGTTTTGGGACAGGGAAATGGCTACACCTTC. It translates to CASSQVLGQGNGYTF.